This entry lists 14 T cell receptor beta chains sequenced from one sample in a study of regulatory T cells in long-lasting Graves disease. Relying on iRepertoire HTBI primers and Arm-PCR of CDR3 regions, the team built TCR beta libraries. In TCRdb, the multiplex PCR reads were re-called with MiXCR into one record per CDR3 protein. There are around 320,000 distinct CDR3 sequences in the sample; 16% occur only once, and less than 35% lies in the top ten. The time point was: newly diagnosed GD, antithyroid drugs for less than 3 months. There was RNA extracted from PBMCs, and the TCR library was made from it. These data are also associated with another study on T cells in Graves' hyperthyroidism and ophthalmopathy.

The sample consisted of peripheral blood mononuclear cells (PBMCs), taken at new diagnosis, from a patient treated with antithyroid drugs. These receptors originate from a man between 40 and 49 years old with Graves disease.

This clonotype has a count of ten or more. The CDR3 coding sequence is TGTGCCAGCAGTGAAGTCCGGATCTTCGACAGGGGGCGCAGCTATGGCTACACCTTC. Protein product: CASSEVRIFDRGRSYGYTF. This chain links TRBV2 with TRBJ1-2; 10 nucleotides match TRBD1. The junction had 15 bases not matched to a gene; V was cut back by 1 base and J by 4 bases. Germline CDR1 reads SNHLY; CDR2 reads FYNNEI. The CDR3 has 19 residues.

This clonotype was counted ten times or more. This rearrangement joins TRBV20-1 to TRBJ2-5; 9 bases align to TRBD2. V lost 0 bases to trimming and J lost 4 bases; unmatched junction nucleotides: 9. The V gene's germline CDR1 is DFQATT and CDR2 SNEGSKA (reference sequence). The CDR3 contains 16 residues. In nucleotides, the CDR3 is TGCAGTGCTAGAGATCCCTTGGTAGCGGGGGCAGAGACCCAGTACTTC. Translating it yields CSARDPLVAGAETQYF.

The chain combines TRBV5-1 with TRBJ2-5; TRBD2 might be the D (6 bases). The CDR3 has 14 residues. Germline lookup yields CDR1 SGHRS and CDR2 YFSETQ. Trimming stripped 4 bases from V and 7 bases from J, with 17 bases between. This CDR3 reads CASSLEGQGRTQYF. The CDR3 region has the DNA TGCGCCAGCAGCCTGGAGGGGCAGGGTAGGACCCAGTACTTC.

This clonotype was seen ten or more times. This chain joins TRBV7-2 and TRBJ2-1, with 15 bases identical to TRBD2. CDR1 is SGHTA and CDR2 is FQGNSA in the germline V gene. This CDR3 is built from 17 residues. J gave up 3 bases and V 4 bases, and 4 bases lay outside the gene matches. CDR3 in amino acids: CASSWTSGGAGYNEQFF. The DNA for the CDR3 is TGTGCCAGCAGCTGGACTAGCGGGGGGGCCGGCTACAATGAGCAGTTCTTC.

The gene calls are TRBV3-1 and TRBJ2-5; D remains ambiguous. The germline V gene has CDR1 LGHDT and CDR2 YNNKEL (reference sequence). The CDR3 contains 15 residues. V lost 3 bases and J lost 2, with 13 bases in between. The CDR3 loop reads CASSQERRTQETQYF. Written as DNA, the CDR3 is TGTGCCAGCAGCCAGGAACGACGTACACAAGAGACCCAGTACTTC.

Many counts were recorded for this clonotype. J is TRBJ2-3 and V is TRBV7-9; 8 positions match TRBD2. In germline, CDR1 is SEHNR, CDR2 FQNEAQ (reference sequence). The CDR3 sequence is 16 residues long. The V segment lost 8 bases and the J segment 1 base; nucleotides outside the gene matches: 11. CDR3 sequence: CASRRPGGLGTDTQYF. The CDR3 bases are TGTGCCAGCCGAAGACCGGGGGGGCTCGGCACAGATACGCAGTATTTT.

This chain joins TRBV18 and TRBJ2-7; TRBD2 agrees at 7 bases. This CDR3 is 17 amino acids long. Germline V gene lookup returns CDR1 KGHSH and CDR2 LQKENI. V lost 1 base, J lost 4 bases, and 13 bases stayed unmatched. The CDR3 coding sequence is TGTGCCAGCTCACCACGTAACGGACTAGTGGGGAATTACGAGCAGTACTTC. This codes for CASSPRNGLVGNYEQYF.

In its sample, this clonotype was seen many times. CDR3 sequence reads: CASSPSIYNEQFF. CDR3 nucleotide sequence: TGTGCCAGCTCACCCTCGATCTACAATGAGCAGTTCTTC. The rearrangement uses TRBV18 and TRBJ2-1; D gene unclear. Germline CDR1 and CDR2: KGHSH and LQKENI. V was trimmed by 3 bases and J by 3 bases, leaving 6 bases between them. CDR3 length: 13 residues.

This clonotype was recorded at least ten times. One junction end does not reproduce the germline sequence, and a read error may be involved. The chain links TRBV29-1 to TRBJ2-1, with 9 bases that match TRBD1. This CDR3 has 13 residues. Germline CDR1 is SQVTM and CDR2 is ANQGSEA. CDR3 coding DNA: TGCAGCGTTGAAGAAGGACAGGGGACTGGACGCCACTTC. It specifies CSVEEGQGTGRHF.

The CDR3 DNA reads TGTGCCAGTAGTACAAGCCTAGCGGGGGGGATCTACAATGAGCAGTTCTTC. Protein: CASSTSLAGGIYNEQFF. The chain combines TRBV19 with TRBJ2-1; 12 nucleotides match TRBD2. The CDR3 runs to 17 residues. Germline-derived CDR1 and CDR2 are LNHDA and SQIVND (reference sequence). Germline trimming cut 4 bases from V and 3 bases from J; bases unmatched to any gene: 7.

This clonotype appeared many times. The CDR3 reads CASSLALAGGLQETQYF. In DNA form, the CDR3 reads TGCGCCAGCAGCTTGGCCTTAGCGGGGGGGCTTCAAGAGACCCAGTACTTC. V gene TRBV5-1 combines with J gene TRBJ2-5; 11 bases are a match to TRBD2. Unmatched junction bases numbered 6, after V lost 0 bases and J lost 2 bases. The germline V gene encodes CDR1 SGHRS and CDR2 YFSETQ. The CDR3 is made up of 17 amino acids.

The V and J genes are TRBV4-2 and TRBJ2-7, with 8 bases lining up with TRBD2. Germline assignment: CDR1 LGHNA and CDR2 YNFKEQ. The J segment lost 3 bases and the V segment lost 1 base, leaving 14 bases of the junction unmatched. The CDR3 has 18 amino acids. The CDR3 DNA sequence: TGTGCCAGCAGCCAAGCTGGTTTTTCGGGAGGGACTTTCTACGAGCAGTACTTC. This translates into CASSQAGFSGGTFYEQYF.

This clonotype was seen only a few times. Possible read error: a much larger clone is one base away. V is TRBV18 and J is TRBJ2-5, with D unresolved. CDR3 length equals 14 residues. CDR1 is KGHSH and CDR2 is LQKENI in the germline V gene. CDR3 coding DNA: TGTACCAGCTCACCACGGGCCCACCAAGAGACCCAGTACTTC. This gives the protein CTSSPRAHQETQYF.

There are many counts of this clonotype. This rearrangement joins TRBV27 to TRBJ2-3; perhaps TRBD1 as D (6 bases). The CDR3 is 14 residues long. Germline V gives CDR1 MNHEY, CDR2 SMNVEV (reference sequence). Trimming took 3 bases from V and 2 from J, leaving 9 bases between them. The CDR3 here is CASSFRGITDTQYF. Here the CDR3 DNA reads TGTGCCAGCAGTTTTAGGGGGATCACAGATACGCAGTATTTT.